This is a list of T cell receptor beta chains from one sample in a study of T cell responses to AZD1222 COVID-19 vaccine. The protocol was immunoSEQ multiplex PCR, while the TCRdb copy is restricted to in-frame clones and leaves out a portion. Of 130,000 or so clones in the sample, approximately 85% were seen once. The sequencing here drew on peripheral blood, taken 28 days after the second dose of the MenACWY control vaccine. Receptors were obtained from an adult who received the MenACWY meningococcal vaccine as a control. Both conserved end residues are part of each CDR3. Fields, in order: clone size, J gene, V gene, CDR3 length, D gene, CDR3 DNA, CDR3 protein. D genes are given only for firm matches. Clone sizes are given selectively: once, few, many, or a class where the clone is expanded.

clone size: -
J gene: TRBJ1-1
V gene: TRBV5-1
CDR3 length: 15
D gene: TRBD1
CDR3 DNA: TGCGCCAGCAGCCTAGGACAGGGGGTAAACACTGAAGCTTTCTTT
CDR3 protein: CASSLGQGVNTEAFF

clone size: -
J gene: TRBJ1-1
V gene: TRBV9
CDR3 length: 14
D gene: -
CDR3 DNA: TGTGCCAGCAGCCCAGGGACCTCCAACACTGAAGCTTTCTTT
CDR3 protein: CASSPGTSNTEAFF

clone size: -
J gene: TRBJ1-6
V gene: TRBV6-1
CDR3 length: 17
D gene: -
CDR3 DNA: TGTGCCAGCAGTGATTCCTGGAGGGCGGGGGCCAATTCACCCCTCCACTTT
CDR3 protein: CASSDSWRAGANSPLHF

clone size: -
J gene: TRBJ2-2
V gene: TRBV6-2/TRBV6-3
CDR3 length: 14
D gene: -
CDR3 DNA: TGTGCCAGCAGTTCCTCTTGGACCTCCCGGGAGCTGTTTTTT
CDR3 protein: CASSSSWTSRELFF

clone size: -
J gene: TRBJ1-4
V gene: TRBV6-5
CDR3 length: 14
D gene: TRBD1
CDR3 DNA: TGTGCCAGCAGACAGGGACAGGGGGCTGAAAAACTGTTTTTT
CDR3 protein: CASRQGQGAEKLFF

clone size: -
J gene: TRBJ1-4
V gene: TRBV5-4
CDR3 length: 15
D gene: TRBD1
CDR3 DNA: TGTGCCAGCAGCTCGAGACAGGGGTCTAATGAAAAACTGTTTTTT
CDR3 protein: CASSSRQGSNEKLFF

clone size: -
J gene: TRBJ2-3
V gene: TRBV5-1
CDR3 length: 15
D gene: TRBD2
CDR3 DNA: TGCGCCAGCAGCCCCCCAGCGGGGGGCGCAGATACGCAGTATTTT
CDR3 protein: CASSPPAGGADTQYF

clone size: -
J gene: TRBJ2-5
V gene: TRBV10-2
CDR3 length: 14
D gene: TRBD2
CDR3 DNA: TGCGCCAGCAGTGAGGTAGCGGGCCAAGAGACCCAGTACTTC
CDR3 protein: CASSEVAGQETQYF

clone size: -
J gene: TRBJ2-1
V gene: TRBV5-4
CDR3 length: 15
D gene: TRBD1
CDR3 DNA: TGTGCCAGCAGCTGGGAGCAGGGGGAAGGGAATGAGCAGTTCTTC
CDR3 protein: CASSWEQGEGNEQFF

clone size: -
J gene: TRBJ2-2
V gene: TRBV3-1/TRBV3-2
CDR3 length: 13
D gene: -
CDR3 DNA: TGTGCCAGCAGTCCTGGGGGAACCGGGGAGCTGTTTTTT
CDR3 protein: CASSPGGTGELFF

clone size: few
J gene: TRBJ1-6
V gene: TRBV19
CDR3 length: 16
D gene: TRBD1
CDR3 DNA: TGTGCCAGTAGCCGGGACAGGGCAGGATATAATTCACCCCTCCACTTT
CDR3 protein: CASSRDRAGYNSPLHF

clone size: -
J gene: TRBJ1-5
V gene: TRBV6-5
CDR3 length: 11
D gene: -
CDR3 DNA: TGTGCCAGTCTCCAAGGAGAGCCCCAGCATTTT
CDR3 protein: CASLQGEPQHF

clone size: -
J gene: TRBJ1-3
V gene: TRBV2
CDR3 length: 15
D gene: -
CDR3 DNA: TGTGCCAGCAGGCTGGCAGGGAACTCTGGAAACACCATATATTTT
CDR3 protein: CASRLAGNSGNTIYF

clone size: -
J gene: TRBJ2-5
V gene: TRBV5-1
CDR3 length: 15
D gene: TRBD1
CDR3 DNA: TGCGCCAGCAGCTTGGTAGGGGGCGGACAAGAGACCCAGTACTTC
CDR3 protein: CASSLVGGGQETQYF

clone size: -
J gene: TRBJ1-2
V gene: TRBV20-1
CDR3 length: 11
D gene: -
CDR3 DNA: TGCAGTGCCCCCCGGCAGCATGGCTACACCTTC
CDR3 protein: CSAPRQHGYTF

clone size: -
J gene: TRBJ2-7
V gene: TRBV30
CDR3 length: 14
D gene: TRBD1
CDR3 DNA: TGTGCCTGGAGTGGAGGGGGCAGCTCCTACGAGCAGTACTTC
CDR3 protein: CAWSGGGSSYEQYF

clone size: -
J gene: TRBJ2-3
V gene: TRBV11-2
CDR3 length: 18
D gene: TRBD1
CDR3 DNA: TGTGCCAGCAGCTTAGGGGGGACAGGGGGCGACGCAGGGGATACGCAGTATTTT
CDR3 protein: CASSLGGTGGDAGDTQYF

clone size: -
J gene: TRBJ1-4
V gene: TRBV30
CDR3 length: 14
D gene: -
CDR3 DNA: TGTGCCTGGAGTGTCGGGACGGTTAATGAAAAACTGTTTTTT
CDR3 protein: CAWSVGTVNEKLFF

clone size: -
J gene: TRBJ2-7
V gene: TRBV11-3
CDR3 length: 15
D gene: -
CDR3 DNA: TGTGCCAGCAGCCAGCCCGAGACAGCAGACTACGAGCAGTACTTC
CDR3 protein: CASSQPETADYEQYF

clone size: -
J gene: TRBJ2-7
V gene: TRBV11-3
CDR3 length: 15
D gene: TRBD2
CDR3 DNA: TGTGCCAGCAGCTTACCAGCGGGAGTTCCCTACGAGCAGTACTTC
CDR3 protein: CASSLPAGVPYEQYF

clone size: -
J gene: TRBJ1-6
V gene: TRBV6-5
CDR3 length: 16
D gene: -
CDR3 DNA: TGTGCCAGCAGTTACGAGCAGAGCTCCTATAATTCACCCCTCCACTTT
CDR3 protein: CASSYEQSSYNSPLHF